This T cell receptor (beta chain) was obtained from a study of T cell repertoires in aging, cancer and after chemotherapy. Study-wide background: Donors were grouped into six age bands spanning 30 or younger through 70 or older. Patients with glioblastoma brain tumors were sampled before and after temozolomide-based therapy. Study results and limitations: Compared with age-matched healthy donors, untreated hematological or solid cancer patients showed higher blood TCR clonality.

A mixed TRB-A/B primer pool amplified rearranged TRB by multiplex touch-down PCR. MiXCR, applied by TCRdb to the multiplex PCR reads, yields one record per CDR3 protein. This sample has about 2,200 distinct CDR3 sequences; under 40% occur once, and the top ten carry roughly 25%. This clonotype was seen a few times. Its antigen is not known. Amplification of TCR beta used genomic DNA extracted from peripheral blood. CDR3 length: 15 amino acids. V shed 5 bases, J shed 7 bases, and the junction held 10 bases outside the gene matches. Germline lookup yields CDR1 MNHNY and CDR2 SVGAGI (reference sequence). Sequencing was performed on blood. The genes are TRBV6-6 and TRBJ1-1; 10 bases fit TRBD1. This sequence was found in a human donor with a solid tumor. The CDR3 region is CASSEGGQGSFEAFF. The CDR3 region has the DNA TGTGCCAGCAGTGAAGGGGGACAGGGGTCCTTTGAAGCTTTCTTT.